The 28 T cell receptor beta chains below were found in one sample sequenced in a study of a mutant IDH1 vaccine in newly diagnosed glioma. Libraries were prepared by immunoSEQ multiplex PCR; TCRdb keeps only in-frame clonotypes and omits some of them. Among 35,000 to 45,000 clones listed, around 83% were seen once. Their recognized antigens are unknown. As to time point: week 35, safety follow-up. In the vaccine, a single dose held 300 ug of the mutant IDH1 20-mer peptide, along with topical imiquimod. Sequences were derived from PBMCs, sampled from a glioma patient whose treatment included an IDH1 peptide vaccine. All receptors derive from a woman aged 50 to 65 with glioma.

V is TRBV5-4 and J is TRBJ1-3; tentatively, D is TRBD1 (5 bases). The germline V gene has CDR1 SGHNT and CDR2 YYREEE (reference sequence). The V end lost 2 bases, the J end lost 3 bases, and 9 bases lay between the germline ends. The CDR3 loop spans 14 amino acids. DNA of the CDR3: TGTGCCAGCAGCTTTCGGCAGGGTGGAAACACCATATATTTT. Its protein is CASSFRQGGNTIYF.

The chain joins TRBV19 to TRBJ1-2; TRBD1 agrees at 7 bases. CDR3 length: 16 residues. Germline V gene sequence: CDR1 LNHDA, CDR2 SQIVND (reference sequence). V lost 2 bases and J lost 2; bases outside the gene matches: 8. CDR3 nucleotides: TGTGCCAGTAGTATACATAAAACGGGACAGAACTATGGCTACACCTTC. Residues: CASSIHKTGQNYGYTF. Together with reference TRBV19 and TRBJ1-2, the CDR3 gives the full variable domain: DGGITQSPKYLFRKEGQNVTLSCEQNLNHDAMYWYRQDPGQGLRLIYYSQIVNDFQKGDIAEGYSVSREKKESFPLTVTSAQKNPTAFYLCASSIHKTGQNYGYTFGSGTRLTVV.

The chain has TRBV18 and TRBJ2-5; 10 bases agree with TRBD2. Unmatched junction bases numbered 3, after V lost 3 bases and J lost 2 bases. The CDR3 has 15 amino acids. Germline CDR1 KGHSH, CDR2 LQKENI. The CDR3 region is CASSPQLAGQETQYF. The DNA of the CDR3 is TGTGCCAGCTCACCTCAACTAGCGGGGCAAGAGACCCAGTACTTC.

The CDR3 region is CASSVEGGNTGELFF. CDR3 nucleotide sequence: TGTGCCAGCAGCGTCGAGGGAGGGAACACCGGGGAGCTGTTTTTT. This chain joins TRBV9 and TRBJ2-2; D perhaps matches TRBD2 (6 bases). V was trimmed by 2 bases and J by 1 base, leaving 9 bases between them. Germline CDR1 reads SGDLS; CDR2 reads YYNGEE. The CDR3 sequence is 15 residues long.

This clone was found a few times. The V call is TRBV28, the J call TRBJ1-3, with 11 bases that match TRBD1. There are 14 residues in the CDR3. V shed 5 bases, J shed 5 bases, and the junction held 2 bases outside the gene matches. Looked up from germline, CDR1 is MDHEN and CDR2 is SYDVKM. The CDR3 protein is CASSGQGARNTIYF. The CDR3 DNA sequence: TGTGCCAGCAGTGGACAGGGGGCTAGAAACACCATATATTTT.

The genes are TRBV7-2 and TRBJ1-2, with D perhaps TRBD1 (6 bases). With 3 bases removed from V and 6 bases from J, the gap between germline ends came to 11 bases. The germline gives CDR1 SGHTA, CDR2 FQGNSA. The CDR3 sequence is 13 residues long. CDR3 sequence reads: CASSFKQGNGYTF. The DNA of the CDR3 is TGTGCCAGCAGCTTCAAACAGGGAAATGGCTACACCTTC.

This chain joins TRBV7-8 and TRBJ1-2; D unresolved. CDR3 length equals 13 residues. From germline, CDR1 is SGHVS and CDR2 FQNEAQ. Between the trimmed V and J ends, which lost 5 bases and 3 bases, there was a span of 10 bases. The DNA for the CDR3 is TGTGCCAGCAGCCCCGCAGCCTACTATGGCTACACCTTC. This codes for CASSPAAYYGYTF.

The V gene is TRBV9, the J gene TRBJ1-2; D is unclear. This CDR3 is 14 amino acids long. The germline CDR1 and CDR2 sequences are SGDLS and YYNGEE. Between the trimmed V and J ends, which lost 3 bases and 3 bases, there was a span of 12 bases. Here the CDR3 reads CASSADAWDYGYTF. The DNA of the CDR3 is TGTGCCAGCAGCGCCGACGCATGGGACTATGGCTACACCTTC.

The chain is built from TRBV6-6 and TRBJ2-5; the D gene is possibly TRBD1 (6 bases). The J call is doubtful: the DNA matches TRBJ2-7 better. Germline V lookup: CDR1 MNHNY, CDR2 SVGAGI (reference sequence). This CDR3 contains 14 residues. CDR3 residues: CASSSRGNDYEQYF. CDR3 coding DNA: TGTGCCAGCAGTTCAAGGGGGAATGACTACGAGCAGTACTTC.

V and J are TRBV5-8 and TRBJ1-5; tentatively, D is TRBD1 (5 bases). The ends were cut back, 4 bases at V and 0 bases at J, with 14 bases in the middle. CDR3 length equals 16 residues. The germline V gene has CDR1 SGHTS and CDR2 YDEGEE. The chain's CDR3 is CASSPEGRTSNQPQHF. For the CDR3, the DNA is TGTGCCAGCAGCCCTGAGGGGAGGACTAGCAATCAGCCCCAGCATTTT.

This clone was found once. This chain uses TRBV6-1 with TRBJ2-5; 7 nucleotides match TRBD2. Germline V gene data show CDR1 as MNHNS and CDR2 as SASEGT. This CDR3 spans 14 amino acids. The trim removed 2 bases at V and 7 bases at J, leaving 7 bases unmatched. CDR3 sequence (DNA): TGTGCCAGCAGTGAATGGGGAGGGTCTGGGACCCAGTACTTC. Encoded protein: CASSEWGGSGTQYF.

Notes on this clone: Other DNA sequences in the same sample also yield this CDR3. This rearrangement joins TRBV7-3 to TRBJ1-1, with TRBD1 matching 7 bases. Looked up from germline, CDR1 is SGHTA and CDR2 is FQGTGA. This CDR3 spans 13 amino acids. The J segment lost 2 bases and the V segment lost 6 bases, leaving 3 bases of the junction unmatched. CDR3 sequence (DNA): TGTGCCAGCAGTCGACAGGGAAACACTGAAGCTTTCTTT. This sequence encodes CASSRQGNTEAFF.

CDR3 in amino acids: CASSLVGGGTDTQYF. The DNA of the CDR3 is TGTGCCAGCAGCTTGGTCGGGGGAGGCACAGATACGCAGTATTTT. The chain joins TRBV5-4 to TRBJ2-3; weak D call: TRBD2 (6 bases). V was trimmed by 0 bases and J by 1 base, leaving 9 bases between them. The CDR3 is 15 residues long. Germline lookup yields CDR1 SGHNT and CDR2 YYREEE (reference sequence).

The rearrangement joins TRBV28 to TRBJ1-2; possibly TRBD1 for D (6 bases). Trimming took 2 bases from V and 8 from J, leaving 15 bases between them. CDR1 MDHEN and CDR2 SYDVKM come from the germline V gene. The CDR3 extends over 14 amino acids. The CDR3 protein is CASSLTLGGDGYTF. In nucleotides, the CDR3 is TGTGCCAGCAGTTTAACCCTCGGGGGCGACGGCTACACCTTC.

This chain uses TRBV30 with TRBJ1-6; D may be TRBD1 (5 bases). The V end was cut by 5 bases, the J end by 5 bases, with 22 bases between. Germline assignment: CDR1 GTSNPN and CDR2 SVGIG (reference sequence). This CDR3 has 17 amino acids. CDR3: CAWGASLTGRDNSPLHF. Here the CDR3 DNA reads TGTGCCTGGGGAGCGTCCCTAACGGGACGGGATAATTCACCCCTCCACTTT.

The V and J genes are TRBV9 and TRBJ1-2; D is perhaps TRBD1 (6 bases). Germline loops: CDR1 SGDLS, CDR2 YYNGEE. V lost 4 bases and J 3 bases, leaving 10 bases between the germline ends. This CDR3 contains 13 residues. CDR3 sequence reads: CASSSTGHYGYTF. In nucleotides, the CDR3 is TGTGCCAGCAGCAGTACAGGGCACTATGGCTACACCTTC.

The chain carries TRBV6-5 and TRBJ2-2; no firm D call. CDR1 is MNHEY, CDR2 SVGAGI, per germline. The CDR3 consists of 11 residues. V lost 5 bases and J lost 6, with 4 bases in between. The CDR3 DNA follows: TGTGCCAGCAGTCGGTCCGGGGAGCTGTTTTTT. Encoded protein: CASSRSGELFF.

The genes are TRBV7-8 and TRBJ2-5; D perhaps matches TRBD1 (5 bases). CDR1 is SGHVS and CDR2 is FQNEAQ in the germline V gene. V was trimmed by 5 bases and J by 2 bases, leaving 12 bases between them. The CDR3 loop spans 14 amino acids. CDR3 region: CASSPRQFQETQYF. The DNA of the CDR3 is TGTGCCAGCAGCCCGCGACAGTTTCAAGAGACCCAGTACTTC.

This clone was recorded once. V usage is TRBV7-2 and J usage is TRBJ1-2; D is unresolved. Trimming took 6 bases from V and 4 from J, leaving 15 bases between them. The V gene's germline CDR1 is SGHTA and CDR2 FQGNSA. The CDR3 contains 14 residues. The CDR3 loop is CASSIELTGYGYTF. CDR3 in DNA: TGTGCCAGCAGTATCGAGCTTACGGGCTATGGCTACACCTTC.

The chain combines TRBV5-6 with TRBJ2-3, with a tentative D call TRBD2 (5 bases). The germline CDR1 and CDR2 sequences are SGHDT and YYEEEE. The CDR3 consists of 14 residues. Trimming removed 4 bases at V and 2 bases at J, with 11 bases between. The CDR3 sequence: CASSPDWNTDTQYF. CDR3 coding DNA: TGTGCCAGCAGCCCGGACTGGAACACAGATACGCAGTATTTT.

The chain joins TRBV4-1 to TRBJ1-1, with D tentatively TRBD1 (5 bases). CDR3 size: 13 residues. Germline CDR1 and CDR2: MGHRA and YSYEKL. V shed 5 bases and J shed 9 bases, with 16 bases lying between them. The CDR3 protein is CASSSLRQFQAFF. In DNA form, the CDR3 reads TGCGCCAGCAGCTCTCTGAGACAGTTCCAAGCTTTCTTT.

The chain combines TRBV27 with TRBJ1-2; TRBD1 is a possible D gene (6 bases). The germline CDR1 and CDR2 sequences are MNHEY and SMNVEV (reference sequence). V lost 5 bases and J lost 7, with 14 bases in between. The CDR3 covers 13 residues. The CDR3 DNA reads TGTGCCAGCAGTAAAAATTCAGGGGTTGGCTACACCTTC. Translated, it gives CASSKNSGVGYTF.

The chain uses TRBV20-1 and TRBJ2-5; possibly TRBD2 for D (5 bases). In germline, CDR1 is DFQATT, CDR2 SNEGSKA (reference sequence). This CDR3 region has 11 residues. CDR3: CRADLQETQYF. The CDR3 bases are TGCAGGGCGGACTTGCAAGAGACCCAGTACTTC.

The chain links TRBV11-3 to TRBJ2-7, with 7 nucleotides matching TRBD2. Trimming removed 0 bases from V and 1 base from J; junction bases left unmatched: 12. Germline V lookup: CDR1 SGHNT, CDR2 YENEEA. The CDR3 contains 18 residues. The CDR3 sequence is CASSLDWGGVTNSYEQYF. For the CDR3, the DNA is TGTGCCAGCAGCTTAGACTGGGGAGGGGTCACTAATTCCTACGAGCAGTACTTC.

The chain joins TRBV28 to TRBJ1-2, with 7 bases matching TRBD1. The V gene end was trimmed by 6 bases and the J gene end by 6 bases; junction bases not matched to a gene: 13. The V gene's germline CDR1 is MDHEN and CDR2 SYDVKM. The CDR3 is 15 amino acids. CDR3 protein: CASSSPGEGADGYTF. In DNA, the CDR3 is TGTGCCAGCAGCTCCCCGGGTGAGGGGGCGGATGGCTACACCTTC.

This chain joins TRBV13 and TRBJ2-3; tentatively, D is TRBD1 (5 bases). Germline loops: CDR1 PRHDT, CDR2 FYEKMQ (reference sequence). V gave up 2 bases and J gave up 6 bases, with 12 bases separating them. CDR3 length: 14 residues. CDR3 amino acids: CASSLLQGSDTQYF. The CDR3 bases are TGTGCCAGCAGCTTACTTCAGGGCTCGGATACGCAGTATTTT.

The CDR3 sequence is CASSVGLLSGANVLTF. CDR3 coding DNA: TGTGCCAGCAGCGTCGGACTCCTCTCTGGGGCCAACGTCCTGACTTTC. V gene TRBV9 combines with J gene TRBJ2-6; a possible D gene is TRBD2 (5 bases). This CDR3 is built from 16 residues. Between the trimmed V and J ends, which lost 2 bases and 0 bases, there was a span of 9 bases. Germline V CDR1 and CDR2: SGDLS, YYNGEE.

This clone was found once. The DNA of the CDR3 is TGTGCCAGCAGCTTAATCAGCGGGGAAGAGACCCAGTACTTC. Translating gives CASSLISGEETQYF. The V and J genes are TRBV7-6 and TRBJ2-5; 7 nucleotides align to TRBD2. Germline CDR1 is SGHVS and CDR2 is FNYEAQ. V dropped 2 bases and J dropped 3; count of bases not matched to a gene: 3. CDR3 length: 14 amino acids.